The 26 T cell receptor beta chains in this list originate from one sample, sequenced in a study of cytomegalovirus exposure and HLA in healthy donors. It was with 60 Vbeta and 13 Jbeta primers that the PCR ran. This table comes from immunoSEQ multiplex PCR, and its TCRdb copy is limited to in-frame clones, with some not included. This table holds about 67,000 clones, about two thirds found once. Sequenced input: PBMCs. These receptors came from a woman in her 30s in good health and CMV-seronegative.

Worth noting for this clone: The junction departs from germline at one end; a sequencing error may be responsible. This chain connects TRBV2 to TRBJ1-2, with D uncertain. CDR3 length: 14 residues. Germline values: CDR1 SNHLY, CDR2 FYNNEI. The CDR3 loop is CASREEEGYYGYTF. CDR3 nucleotides: TGTGCCAGCAGGGAAGAGGAGGGTTACTATGGCTACACCTTC. The whole variable domain, remainder taken from reference TRBV2 and TRBJ1-2, is EPEVTQTPSHQVTQMGQEVILRCVPISNHLYFYWYRQILGQKVEFLVSFYNNEISEKSEIFDDQFSVERPDGSNFTLKIRSTKLEDSAMYFCASREEEGYYGYTFGSGTRLTVV.

The chain is built from TRBV19 and TRBJ1-5, with 11 bases identical to TRBD1. Unmatched junction bases numbered 10, after V lost 7 bases and J lost 2 bases. This CDR3 is 17 amino acids long. CDR1 is LNHDA and CDR2 is SQIVND in the germline V gene (reference sequence). The CDR3 reads CASTPGQGGRGNQPQHF. CDR3 sequence (DNA): TGTGCCAGTACCCCGGGACAGGGGGGAAGGGGCAATCAGCCCCAGCATTTT.

The chain has TRBV14 and TRBJ2-1; 8 bases line up with TRBD2. Germline-derived CDR1 and CDR2 are SGHDN and FVKESK. Trimming removed 5 bases from V and 3 bases from J; junction bases left unmatched: 9. The CDR3 length is 16 residues. The CDR3 reads CASSEGGGFVYNEQFF. The CDR3 DNA reads TGTGCCAGCAGCGAAGGCGGGGGGTTCGTCTACAATGAGCAGTTCTTC.

About this clone itself: One end of the junction is discordant with germline, which a read error may explain. The chain uses TRBV7-9 and TRBJ1-2; no definite D call. The CDR3 has 12 amino acids. The germline CDR1 and CDR2 sequences are SEHNR and FQNEAQ (reference sequence). The CDR3 loop reads CSSSLASYGYTF. CDR3 nucleotides: TGTTCCAGCAGCTTGGCTTCTTATGGCTACACCTTC. Complete variable domain (other parts from reference TRBV7-9 and TRBJ1-2): DTGVSQNPRHKITKRGQNVTFRCDPISEHNRLYWYRQTLGQGPEFLTYFQNEAQLEKSRLLSDRFSAERPKGSFSTLEIQRTEQGDSAMYLCSSSLASYGYTFGSGTRLTVV.

This clone was recorded only once. The CDR3 coding sequence is TGTGCCAGCAGCCTCGGGACAGGGGCGTTGAACACTGAAGCTTTCTTT. This codes for CASSLGTGALNTEAFF. The J gene is TRBJ1-1, the V gene TRBV11-2; 10 nucleotides align to TRBD1. The length of the CDR3 is 16 residues. Germline V gives CDR1 SGHAT, CDR2 FQNNGV. J was trimmed by 0 bases and V by 5 bases; bases with no gene match: 6.

The rearrangement joins TRBV2 to TRBJ2-2, with unresolved D. Germline V CDR1 and CDR2: SNHLY, FYNNEI. This CDR3 region has 13 residues. V dropped 8 bases and J dropped 1 base, with 8 bases sitting between them. CDR3 residues: CASCWQNTGELFF. For the CDR3, the DNA is TGTGCCAGCTGTTGGCAGAACACCGGGGAGCTGTTTTTT.

For the CDR3, the DNA is TGTGCCAGCAGTTTGGCGGGGAATAATGAAAAACTGTTTTTT. Residues: CASSLAGNNEKLFF. The rearrangement joins TRBV27 to TRBJ1-4; D gene unclear. The V end lost 3 bases, the J end lost 4 bases, and 9 bases lay between the germline ends. The V gene's germline CDR1 is MNHEY and CDR2 SMNVEV (reference sequence). The CDR3 contains 14 residues.

The chain recombines TRBV6-1 with TRBJ1-3, with 10 bases aligning to TRBD1. The V gene end was trimmed by 7 bases and the J gene end by 6 bases; junction bases not matched to a gene: 6. This CDR3 comprises 14 residues. The germline V gene has CDR1 MNHNS and CDR2 SASEGT. CDR3 sequence: CASTGTGVVNTIYF. In DNA form, the CDR3 reads TGTGCCAGCACCGGGACAGGGGTCGTAAACACCATATATTTT.

This sequence joins TRBV7-3 and TRBJ1-1, with 7 bases lining up with TRBD1. CDR3 size: 15 residues. Per the germline V gene, CDR1 is SGHTA and CDR2 is FQGTGA. Trimming removed 5 bases from V and 1 base from J; junction bases left unmatched: 7. The CDR3 DNA reads as TGTGCCAGCAGCCGTACAGGGGATCCGAACACTGAAGCTTTCTTT. Protein: CASSRTGDPNTEAFF.

V usage is TRBV6-6 and J usage is TRBJ1-6; D gene ambiguous. The CDR3 extends over 12 amino acids. V gave up 5 bases and J gave up 10 bases, with 9 bases separating them. Germline loops: CDR1 MNHNY, CDR2 SVGAGI (reference sequence). CDR3 region: CASSPSVSPLHF. DNA of the CDR3: TGTGCCAGCAGTCCATCGGTATCACCCCTCCACTTT.

The V gene is TRBV9, the J gene TRBJ1-2; D is perhaps TRBD1 (6 bases). The V and J ends lost 2 bases and 8 bases respectively, with 16 bases between them. This CDR3 comprises 14 residues. Germline loops: CDR1 SGDLS, CDR2 YYNGEE. The CDR3 sequence is CASSVTGMFGGYTF. The CDR3 DNA sequence: TGTGCCAGCAGCGTTACAGGGATGTTTGGAGGCTACACCTTC.

The rearrangement links TRBV11-2 to TRBJ1-6; TRBD1 agrees at 9 bases. Germline CDR1 and CDR2: SGHAT and FQNNGV. The CDR3 sequence is 14 residues long. Trimming took 4 bases from V and 10 from J; bases not matched to a gene: 5. Written as DNA, the CDR3 is TGTGCCAGCAGCTCCGGGACAGGGAACTCACCCCTCCACTTT. Its translation: CASSSGTGNSPLHF.

This clone was counted a single time. This sequence joins TRBV5-4 and TRBJ2-1; TRBD2 agrees at 10 bases. Germline V CDR1 and CDR2: SGHNT, YYREEE (reference sequence). V lost 1 base and J lost 6; bases outside the gene matches: 4. The CDR3 spans 15 residues. CDR3 in amino acids: CASSLSTSGRNEQFF. The CDR3 bases are TGTGCCAGCAGCTTGTCGACTAGCGGGCGCAATGAGCAGTTCTTC.

V is TRBV19 and J is TRBJ2-5, with 8 bases that match TRBD1. Trimming removed 5 bases from V and 5 bases from J; junction bases left unmatched: 7. CDR3 size: 14 residues. The germline gives CDR1 LNHDA, CDR2 SQIVND (reference sequence). CDR3 coding DNA: TGTGCCAGTAGTGCGACAGGGGTGGCGGAGACCCAGTACTTC. It codes for CASSATGVAETQYF.

The rearrangement uses TRBV7-9 and TRBJ2-1, with D uncertain. CDR3 length: 15 residues. Trimming stripped 0 bases from V and 2 bases from J, with 8 bases between. Germline loops: CDR1 SEHNR, CDR2 FQNEAQ (reference sequence). The CDR3 region is CASSLAGLAYNEQFF. The CDR3 DNA sequence: TGTGCCAGCAGCTTAGCTGGCCTAGCCTACAATGAGCAGTTCTTC. Filled out from reference TRBV7-9 and TRBJ2-1, the complete variable domain reads DTGVSQNPRHKITKRGQNVTFRCDPISEHNRLYWYRQTLGQGPEFLTYFQNEAQLEKSRLLSDRFSAERPKGSFSTLEIQRTEQGDSAMYLCASSLAGLAYNEQFFGPGTRLTVL.

This CDR3 reads CASTQTGDTEAFF. The DNA for the CDR3 is TGCGCCAGCACCCAGACAGGGGACACTGAAGCTTTCTTT. This sequence joins TRBV23-1 and TRBJ1-1, with 8 bases that match TRBD1. TRBV23-1 is placed among ORFs of uncertain function. This CDR3 is built from 13 residues. Trimming cost V 7 bases and J 3 bases; bases outside gene matches: 4.

V gene TRBV4-2 combines with J gene TRBJ2-5; TRBD2 matches at 10 bases. The CDR3 sequence is 20 residues long. CDR1 is LGHNA, CDR2 YNFKEQ, per germline. V lost 4 bases and J lost 4; bases outside the gene matches: 21. In DNA form, the CDR3 reads TGTGCCAGCAGCCCCAACCCTAAGTTCATAGCGGGGGGTGGAGGAGAGACCCAGTACTTC. Protein sequence: CASSPNPKFIAGGGGETQYF.

The chain has TRBV7-2 and TRBJ1-2; 10 bases are a match to TRBD1. The trim removed 2 bases at V and 5 bases at J, leaving 2 bases unmatched. The length of the CDR3 is 14 residues. Germline V gene lookup returns CDR1 SGHTA and CDR2 FQGNSA. The CDR3 DNA is TGTGCCAGCAGCTTACAGGGACAGGGGTATGGCTACACCTTC. Encoded protein: CASSLQGQGYGYTF.

A few counts support this clone. The gene calls are TRBV6-5 and TRBJ1-5, with D perhaps matching TRBD1 (6 bases). In germline, CDR1 is MNHEY, CDR2 SVGAGI. This CDR3 has 13 residues. Trimming removed 7 bases from V and 3 bases from J, with 10 bases in between. CDR3 residues: CASTRGNNQPQHF. The DNA of the CDR3 is TGTGCCAGCACCAGGGGAAACAATCAGCCCCAGCATTTT.

V is TRBV7-2 and J is TRBJ2-7; D is perhaps TRBD2 (6 bases). The CDR3 length is 14 residues. Germline V gives CDR1 SGHTA, CDR2 FQGNSA. Trimming shortened V by 1 base and J by 6 bases, and 13 bases separated the two germline ends. CDR3 sequence reads: CASSLGSFSGEQYF. As DNA, the CDR3 is TGTGCCAGCAGCTTAGGCTCTTTTAGCGGCGAGCAGTACTTC.

The gene calls are TRBV4-1 and TRBJ2-7; tentatively, D is TRBD1 (6 bases). The V end was cut by 2 bases, the J end by 2 bases, with 7 bases between. CDR1 and CDR2 (germline): MGHRA, YSYEKL. The CDR3 has 13 amino acids. The chain's CDR3 is CASSQTGPYEQYF. As DNA, the CDR3 is TGCGCCAGCAGCCAAACAGGGCCCTACGAGCAGTACTTC.

The chain is built from TRBV18 and TRBJ2-3; 15 bases line up with TRBD2. The V gene end was trimmed by 6 bases and the J gene end by 5 bases; junction bases not matched to a gene: 6. In germline, CDR1 is KGHSH, CDR2 LQKENI. CDR3 length: 16 residues. The CDR3 nucleotides read TGTGCCAGCTCCCCTCGGGGACTAGCGGGGGGAGATACGCAGTATTTT. It specifies CASSPRGLAGGDTQYF.

The CDR3 is CASSTRLEGRGGETQYF. CDR3 sequence (DNA): TGTGCCAGCAGTACTCGTCTCGAGGGGAGGGGCGGGGAGACCCAGTACTTC. V usage is TRBV7-9 and J usage is TRBJ2-5, with 7 bases fitting TRBD2. V dropped 6 bases and J dropped 5; count of bases not matched to a gene: 18. The CDR3 consists of 17 residues. CDR1 is SEHNR and CDR2 is FQNEAQ in the germline V gene (reference sequence). Complete variable domain (other parts from reference TRBV7-9 and TRBJ2-5): DTGVSQNPRHKITKRGQNVTFRCDPISEHNRLYWYRQTLGQGPEFLTYFQNEAQLEKSRLLSDRFSAERPKGSFSTLEIQRTEQGDSAMYLCASSTRLEGRGGETQYFGPGTRLLVL.

The V gene is TRBV4-2, the J gene TRBJ2-3; D may be TRBD1 (6 bases). From germline, CDR1 is LGHNA and CDR2 YNFKEQ. This CDR3 is built from 17 residues. V lost 0 bases to trimming and J lost 1 base, with 14 bases between them. The CDR3 reads CASSQDLGAAGTDTQYF. CDR3 DNA: TGTGCCAGCAGCCAAGATTTGGGGGCGGCTGGCACAGATACGCAGTATTTT.

About this clone itself: Its ends do not fully match the called genes, so a read error is possible. DNA for the CDR3: TGTGCCAGCAGTTTAGCGCGCAGGGGGCGTGAAGCTTTCTTT. Translating gives CASSLARRGREAFF. The gene calls are TRBV13 and TRBJ1-1; 8 positions agree with TRBD1. Germline loops: CDR1 PRHDT, CDR2 FYEKMQ (reference sequence). This CDR3 has 14 amino acids.

This clone was counted a single time. A read error may produce the germline difference seen at one junction end. J is TRBJ1-4 and V is TRBV6-5; 7 bases are shared with TRBD1. CDR1 is MNHEY and CDR2 is SVGAGI in the germline V gene. The CDR3 contains 14 residues. The CDR3 bases are TGTGCCCGCAGCCTCCGACAGGGAGGAGAAAAACTGTTTTTT. Protein sequence: CARSLRQGGEKLFF.